This TCR beta chain was identified in a study of T-cell reconstitution after alpha-beta-depleted transplantation in children. The V segment lost 6 bases and the J segment 4 bases; nucleotides outside the gene matches: 11. The CDR3 spans 15 residues. During its preparation, the TCRbeta library received unique molecular identifiers. TCRdb used MiXCR to reprocess the PCR reads, holding one entry per CDR3 protein. The table has about 500,000 distinct CDR3 sequences, 32% seen once. The TCR originated in a human donor who donated a stem cell graft to a child with aplastic anemia. The chain carries TRBV12-3 or TRBV12-4 and TRBJ2-5; 7 bases are shared with TRBD2. This specimen consisted of PBMCs from the stem cell graft donor, obtained from the stem cell graft. CDR3 sequence reads: CASSRSRGRGETQYF. CDR3 DNA: TGTGCCAGCAGCCGAAGCCGAGGGAGGGGAGAGACCCAGTACTTC.